The 22 T cell receptor beta chains below were found in one sample sequenced in a study of shared clonotypes between healthy human individuals. Libraries were prepared by immunoSEQ multiplex PCR; TCRdb keeps only in-frame clonotypes and omits some of them. The profile shows millions of clones, 80% to 95% of them singletons. The source material was naive CD4+ T cells from PBMCs. As for subset: CD45RA+ positively selected. Receptor source: a man aged 18 to 30 in good health. Some clones in this sample may be carry-over from other donors' samples.

This clone was detected once. The gene calls are TRBV7-9 and TRBJ1-2; 7 bases line up with TRBD1. Trimming removed 1 base from V and 4 bases from J; junction bases left unmatched: 6. Germline values: CDR1 SEHNR, CDR2 FQNEAQ (reference sequence). This CDR3 region has 15 residues. CDR3 protein: CASSLEGGWGYGYTF. The CDR3 DNA sequence: TGTGCCAGCAGCTTAGAAGGGGGCTGGGGCTATGGCTACACCTTC.

V gene TRBV5-1 combines with J gene TRBJ2-3; D may be TRBD1 (6 bases). The V end was cut by 0 bases, the J end by 3 bases, with 17 bases between. From germline, CDR1 is SGHRS and CDR2 YFSETQ. This CDR3 comprises 17 residues. CDR3 protein: CASSLGRGTEGTDTQYF. CDR3 nucleotide sequence: TGCGCCAGCAGCTTGGGAAGGGGGACGGAAGGGACAGATACGCAGTATTTT.

This rearrangement joins TRBV6-5 to TRBJ2-7; TRBD2 aligns across 8 bases. Germline CDR1 MNHEY, CDR2 SVGAGI. This CDR3 has 15 residues. V shed 5 bases and J 3 bases; nucleotides not matched to a gene: 9. CDR3 loop: CASSPGGAGRYEQYF. CDR3 coding DNA: TGTGCCAGCAGTCCGGGGGGGGCGGGACGCTACGAGCAGTACTTC.

V usage is TRBV5-1 and J usage is TRBJ2-6; D is undetermined. Deletions cut 5 bases from V and 0 bases from J, with 6 bases between. The germline CDR1 and CDR2 sequences are SGHRS and YFSETQ. The CDR3 is 14 residues long. The CDR3 here is CASRADSGANVLTF. DNA for the CDR3: TGCGCCAGCAGGGCTGACTCTGGGGCCAACGTCCTGACTTTC.

The chain recombines TRBV10-2 with TRBJ2-3; TRBD2 matches at 10 bases. Germline V gives CDR1 WSHSY, CDR2 SAAADI. The CDR3 contains 14 residues. The ends lost 11 bases at V and 0 bases at J; junction bases unmatched: 5. CDR3 sequence reads: CAGRTSGSTDTQYF. Written as DNA, the CDR3 is TGCGCCGGGAGGACTAGCGGCAGCACAGATACGCAGTATTTT.

The rearrangement joins TRBV7-2 to TRBJ2-7, with 7 nucleotides matching TRBD1. CDR1 and CDR2 (germline): SGHTA, FQGNSA. V was pared by 1 base and J by 2 bases, with 2 bases of the junction left unmatched. The CDR3 length is 14 residues. The CDR3 is CASSLGGTAYEQYF. The CDR3 DNA sequence: TGTGCCAGCAGCTTAGGAGGGACAGCCTACGAGCAGTACTTC.

Only a few counts were recorded for this clone. The rearrangement uses TRBV30 and TRBJ1-1, with D unclear. The CDR3 spans 13 residues. With 4 bases removed from V and 1 base from J, the gap between germline ends came to 10 bases. Per the germline V gene, CDR1 is GTSNPN and CDR2 is SVGIG (reference sequence). In nucleotides, the CDR3 is TGTGCCTGGATAAAGGTGAGGAACACTGAAGCTTTCTTT. It is translated as CAWIKVRNTEAFF. Filled out from reference TRBV30 and TRBJ1-1, the complete variable domain reads SQTIHQWPATLVQPVGSPLSLECTVEGTSNPNLYWYRQAAGRGLQLLFYSVGIGQISSEVPQNLSASRPQDRQFILSSKKLLLSDSGFYLCAWIKVRNTEAFFGQGTRLTVV.

The chain has TRBV5-6 and TRBJ2-7, with 7 positions matching TRBD1. The CDR3 extends over 14 amino acids. The V and J ends lost 7 bases and 4 bases, in that order; junction bases with no gene match: 11. Germline CDR1 and CDR2: SGHDT and YYEEEE. The CDR3 is CASQPAGTAYEQYF. Written as DNA, the CDR3 is TGTGCCAGCCAACCAGCCGGGACAGCGTACGAGCAGTACTTC.

The chain has TRBV2 and TRBJ1-1; no reliable D call. The CDR3 consists of 11 residues. CDR1 is SNHLY, CDR2 FYNNEI, per germline. Trimming removed 7 bases at V and 0 bases at J, with 3 bases between. The CDR3 bases are TGTGCCAGCACAGTGAACACTGAAGCTTTCTTT. Amino acid sequence: CASTVNTEAFF. Based on the CDR3 plus reference TRBV2 and TRBJ1-1, the full variable domain is EPEVTQTPSHQVTQMGQEVILRCVPISNHLYFYWYRQILGQKVEFLVSFYNNEISEKSEIFDDQFSVERPDGSNFTLKIRSTKLEDSAMYFCASTVNTEAFFGQGTRLTVV.

The chain has TRBV19 and TRBJ2-7; 7 positions match TRBD2. The CDR3 loop spans 14 amino acids. The trim removed 5 bases at V and 3 bases at J, leaving 7 bases unmatched. The germline CDR1 and CDR2 sequences are LNHDA and SQIVND (reference sequence). CDR3 nucleotides: TGTGCCAGTAGTCTGAGCGGGATGAACTACGAGCAGTACTTC. This codes for CASSLSGMNYEQYF.

The V call is TRBV6-5, the J call TRBJ2-2, with D hard to call. The germline V gene encodes CDR1 MNHEY and CDR2 SVGAGI. The CDR3 has 16 residues. Trimming stripped 3 bases from V and 1 base from J, with 12 bases between. CDR3 sequence (DNA): TGTGCCAGCAGTTATCTTTCCGCGCAGAACACCGGGGAGCTGTTTTTT. Protein product: CASSYLSAQNTGELFF.

V usage is TRBV7-2 and J usage is TRBJ2-1; D ambiguous. The CDR3 has 13 residues. CDR1 SGHTA and CDR2 FQGNSA come from the germline V gene. The germline V and J ends were trimmed by 5 bases and 1 base, with 6 bases remaining between them. The CDR3 DNA sequence: TGTGCCAGCAGCCCCCCTTCCTACAATGAGCAGTTCTTC. Translation gives CASSPPSYNEQFF.

The chain employs TRBV12-5 and TRBJ2-1; tentatively, D is TRBD2 (7 bases). V lost 0 bases and J 8 bases, leaving 26 bases between the germline ends. This CDR3 spans 19 amino acids. The germline gives CDR1 LGHNT, CDR2 FRNRAP. Written as DNA, the CDR3 is TGTGCTAGTGGTTTGGTACAGGGACTTTTGGGCGGGAGTTTGTATGAGCAGTTCTTC. The encoded protein is CASGLVQGLLGGSLYEQFF.

Details on this clone: This CDR3 is also generated by other DNA sequences in the sample. J is TRBJ2-7 and V is TRBV5-1; 8 nucleotides line up with TRBD1. Germline CDR1 and CDR2: SGHRS and YFSETQ. The CDR3 covers 14 residues. V lost 2 bases, J lost 2 bases, and 3 bases stayed unmatched. CDR3 DNA sequence: TGCGCCAGCAGCTTAACAGGGGGTCCCTACGAGCAGTACTTC. Its translation: CASSLTGGPYEQYF.

The J gene is TRBJ2-7, the V gene TRBV5-4, with no clear D. This CDR3 comprises 13 residues. Trimming left V 5 bases short and J 8 bases short, with 17 bases between. The V gene's germline CDR1 is SGHNT and CDR2 YYREEE (reference sequence). Written as DNA, the CDR3 is TGTGCCAGCAGTCCTGGGCAGGTCCACCAGCAGTACTTC. Translation: CASSPGQVHQQYF.

Of note for this clone: The sample contains more than one DNA sequence encoding this CDR3. The chain recombines TRBV5-4 with TRBJ2-1; TRBD1 might be the D (6 bases). CDR3 length equals 13 residues. Germline lookup yields CDR1 SGHNT and CDR2 YYREEE (reference sequence). Trimming took 4 bases from V and 6 from J, leaving 11 bases between them. The CDR3 protein is CASSPGTSNEQFF. The DNA for the CDR3 is TGTGCCAGCAGCCCGGGGACAAGCAATGAGCAGTTCTTC.

With regard to this clone: Other DNA sequences from this sample encode an identical CDR3 as well. The chain recombines TRBV18 with TRBJ1-1; 9 positions agree with TRBD1. The CDR3 is made up of 14 amino acids. The V gene's germline CDR1 is KGHSH and CDR2 LQKENI. V shed 3 bases and J 5 bases; nucleotides not matched to a gene: 4. CDR3 nucleotide sequence: TGTGCCAGCTCACCGGGGACAGGGTCGACTGAAGCTTTCTTT. Residues: CASSPGTGSTEAFF.

The gene calls are TRBV7-2 and TRBJ1-3; D remains unclear. The CDR3 loop spans 13 amino acids. Germline values: CDR1 SGHTA, CDR2 FQGNSA. Trimming shortened V by 2 bases and J by 7 bases, and 9 bases separated the two germline ends. CDR3 in amino acids: CASSLREDNTIYF. CDR3 DNA sequence: TGTGCCAGCAGCTTACGGGAGGACAACACCATATATTTT.

The chain couples TRBV7-2 to TRBJ2-3; D gene ambiguous. V lost 5 bases and J lost 7, with 25 bases in between. Germline V CDR1 and CDR2: SGHTA, FQGNSA. CDR3 length equals 17 residues. The CDR3: CASSPVPPLWEPYTQYF. In DNA, the CDR3 is TGTGCCAGCAGCCCCGTCCCACCATTGTGGGAACCTTATACGCAGTATTTT.

The chain employs TRBV5-1 and TRBJ2-1; 9 nucleotides line up with TRBD2. CDR3 length equals 15 residues. V lost 4 bases and J lost 3; bases outside the gene matches: 5. Looked up from germline, CDR1 is SGHRS and CDR2 is YFSETQ. CDR3 sequence (DNA): TGCGCCAGCAGCATGGGACTAGCCTACTACAATGAGCAGTTCTTC. It encodes CASSMGLAYYNEQFF.

The gene calls are TRBV9 and TRBJ2-3; D unresolved. Germline V gene lookup returns CDR1 SGDLS and CDR2 YYNGEE. V was shortened by 2 bases and J by 3 bases, with 7 bases between the two germline ends. This CDR3 is 13 amino acids long. CDR3 coding DNA: TGTGCCAGCAGCGTGAAGCAGACAGATACGCAGTATTTT. Translated: CASSVKQTDTQYF.

V and J are TRBV28 and TRBJ2-5, with 9 bases lining up with TRBD1. V trimming: 6 bases; J trimming: 3 bases; junction bases outside the gene matches: 5. The CDR3 totals 14 residues. Germline CDR1 reads MDHEN; CDR2 reads SYDVKM. Here the CDR3 reads CASRPGTGKETQYF. The CDR3 DNA reads TGTGCCAGCAGACCCGGGACAGGGAAAGAGACCCAGTACTTC.